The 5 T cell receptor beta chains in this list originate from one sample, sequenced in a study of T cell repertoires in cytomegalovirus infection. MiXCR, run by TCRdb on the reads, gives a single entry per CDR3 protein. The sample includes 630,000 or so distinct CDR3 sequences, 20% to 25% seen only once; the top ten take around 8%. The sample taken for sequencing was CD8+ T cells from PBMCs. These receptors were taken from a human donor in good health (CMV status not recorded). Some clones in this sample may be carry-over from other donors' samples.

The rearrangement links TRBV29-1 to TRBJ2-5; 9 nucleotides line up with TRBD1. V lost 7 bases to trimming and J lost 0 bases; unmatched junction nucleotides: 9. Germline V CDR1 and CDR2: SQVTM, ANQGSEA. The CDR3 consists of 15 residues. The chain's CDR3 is CSGAFRDRDQETQYF. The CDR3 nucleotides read TGCAGCGGGGCATTCCGGGACAGGGACCAAGAGACCCAGTACTTC.

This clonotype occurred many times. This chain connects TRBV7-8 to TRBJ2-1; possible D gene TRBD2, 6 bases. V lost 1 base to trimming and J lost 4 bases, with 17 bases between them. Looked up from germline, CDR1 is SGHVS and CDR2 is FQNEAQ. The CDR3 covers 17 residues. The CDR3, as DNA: TGTGCCAGCAGCTTAGTCCGCGGGGCGATCTTTTACAATGAGCAGTTCTTC. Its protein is CASSLVRGAIFYNEQFF.

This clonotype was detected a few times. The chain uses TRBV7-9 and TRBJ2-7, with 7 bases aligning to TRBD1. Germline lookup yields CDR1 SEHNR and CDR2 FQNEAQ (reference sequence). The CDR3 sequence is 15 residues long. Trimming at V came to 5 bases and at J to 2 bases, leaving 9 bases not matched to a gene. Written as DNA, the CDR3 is TGTGCCAGCAGCGGGTCGGACAGGAGCCCCTACGAGCAGTACTTC. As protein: CASSGSDRSPYEQYF.

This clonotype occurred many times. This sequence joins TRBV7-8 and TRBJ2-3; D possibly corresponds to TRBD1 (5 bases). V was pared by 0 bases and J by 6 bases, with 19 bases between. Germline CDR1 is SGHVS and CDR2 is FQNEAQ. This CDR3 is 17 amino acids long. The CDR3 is CASSLAPNNGADDTQYF. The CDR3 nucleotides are TGTGCCAGCAGCTTAGCCCCAAACAATGGGGCGGACGATACGCAGTATTTT.

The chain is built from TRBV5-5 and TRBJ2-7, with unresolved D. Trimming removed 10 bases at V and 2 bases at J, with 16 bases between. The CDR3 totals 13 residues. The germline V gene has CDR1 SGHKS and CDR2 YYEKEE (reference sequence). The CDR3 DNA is TGTGCCCTCTCCTCGGGTAAGCCCTACGAGCAGTACGTC. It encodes CALSSGKPYEQYV.